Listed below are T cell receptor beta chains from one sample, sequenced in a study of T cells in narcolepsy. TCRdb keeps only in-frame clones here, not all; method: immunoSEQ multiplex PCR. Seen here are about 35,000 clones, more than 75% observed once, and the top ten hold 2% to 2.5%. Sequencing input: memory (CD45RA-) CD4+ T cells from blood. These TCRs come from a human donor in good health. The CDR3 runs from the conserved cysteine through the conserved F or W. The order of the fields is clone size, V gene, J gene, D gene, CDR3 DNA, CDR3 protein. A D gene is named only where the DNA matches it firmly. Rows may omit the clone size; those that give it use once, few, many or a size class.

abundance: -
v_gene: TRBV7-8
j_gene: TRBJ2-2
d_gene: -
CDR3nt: TGTGCCAGCAGCTTAGCGATCGCCGGGGAGCTGTTTTTT
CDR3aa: CASSLAIAGELFF

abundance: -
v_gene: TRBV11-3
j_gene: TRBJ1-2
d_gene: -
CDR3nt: TGTGCCAGCAGCTTAGATCCCGGGAACTATGGCTACACCTTC
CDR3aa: CASSLDPGNYGYTF

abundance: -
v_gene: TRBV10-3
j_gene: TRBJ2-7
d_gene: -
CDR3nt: TGTGCCATCAGTGAGTCTGTACGGCCCGAGCAGTACTTC
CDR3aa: CAISESVRPEQYF

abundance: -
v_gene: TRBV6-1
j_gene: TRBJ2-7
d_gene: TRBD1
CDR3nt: TGTGCCAGCAGGCCGGGACAGCTTTACGAGCAGTACTTC
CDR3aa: CASRPGQLYEQYF

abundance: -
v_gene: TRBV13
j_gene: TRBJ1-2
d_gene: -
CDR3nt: TGTGCCAGCAGCTTACGGCCAACGACCATCGCTGCTAACTATGGCTACACCTTC
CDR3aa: CASSLRPTTIAANYGYTF

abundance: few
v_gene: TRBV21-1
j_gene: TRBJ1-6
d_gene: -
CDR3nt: TGTGCCAGCAGTGGGCACGGTTGCCCGGGTAGGAATTCACCCCTCCACTTT
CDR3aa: CASSGHGCPGRNSPLHF

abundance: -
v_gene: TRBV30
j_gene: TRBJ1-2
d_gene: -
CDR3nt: TGTGCCTGGAGCCCCGGCTCTAACTATGGCTACACCTTC
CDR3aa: CAWSPGSNYGYTF

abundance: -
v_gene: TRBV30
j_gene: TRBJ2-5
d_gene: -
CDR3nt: TGTGCCTCGCTTAACAGGGTTCTGAAAGAGACCCAGTACTTC
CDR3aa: CASLNRVLKETQYF

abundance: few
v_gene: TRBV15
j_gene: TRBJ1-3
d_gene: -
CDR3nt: TGTGCCACCAGCAGGGCAGGTAGTCTCTCTGGAAACACCATATATTTT
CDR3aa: CATSRAGSLSGNTIYF

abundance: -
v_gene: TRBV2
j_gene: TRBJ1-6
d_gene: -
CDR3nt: TGTGCCAGCAGTGAGGACAGTGTTAATTCACCCCTCCACTTT
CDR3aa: CASSEDSVNSPLHF

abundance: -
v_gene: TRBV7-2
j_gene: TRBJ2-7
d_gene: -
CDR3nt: TGTGCCAGCAGCCCGGGATACGAGCAGTACTTC
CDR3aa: CASSPGYEQYF

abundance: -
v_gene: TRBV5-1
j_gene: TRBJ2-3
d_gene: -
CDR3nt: TGCGCCAGCCTCCGGGGACCATCAGATACGCAGTATTTT
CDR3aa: CASLRGPSDTQYF

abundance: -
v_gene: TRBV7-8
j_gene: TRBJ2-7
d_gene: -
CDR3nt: TGTGCCAGCAGCCACGGCAGGAACGAGCAGTACTTC
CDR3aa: CASSHGRNEQYF

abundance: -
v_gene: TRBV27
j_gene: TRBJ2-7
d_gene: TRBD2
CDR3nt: TGTGCCAGCAGTTCCCTAGCGGGAGTCGAGCAGTACTTC
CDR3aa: CASSSLAGVEQYF

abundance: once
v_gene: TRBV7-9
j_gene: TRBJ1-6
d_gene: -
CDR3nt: TGTGCCAGCAGCCTTCAACCCACCTCACCCCTCCACTTT
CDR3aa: CASSLQPTSPLHF

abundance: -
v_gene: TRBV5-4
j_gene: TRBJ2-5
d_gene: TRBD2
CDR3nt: TGTGCCAGCAGCTTAGGACGGGGGGGACAAGAGACCCAGTACTTC
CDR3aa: CASSLGRGGQETQYF

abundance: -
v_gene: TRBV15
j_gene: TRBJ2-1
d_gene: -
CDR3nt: TGTGCCACCAGCAGACCCTTTTCGGAGCAGTTCTTC
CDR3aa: CATSRPFSEQFF

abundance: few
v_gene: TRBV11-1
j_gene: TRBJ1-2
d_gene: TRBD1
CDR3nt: TGTGCCAGCAGGAGCGACAGGGCCAACTATGGCTACACCTTC
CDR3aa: CASRSDRANYGYTF

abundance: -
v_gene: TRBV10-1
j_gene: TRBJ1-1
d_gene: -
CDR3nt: TGCGCCAGCAGTCCGGACTTGTCGACTGAAGCTTTCTTT
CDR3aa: CASSPDLSTEAFF

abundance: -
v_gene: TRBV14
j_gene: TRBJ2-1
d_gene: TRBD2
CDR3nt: TGTGCCAGCAGCCAAGATCGAGCGACTAGCGGGAACCAGTTCTTC
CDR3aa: CASSQDRATSGNQFF

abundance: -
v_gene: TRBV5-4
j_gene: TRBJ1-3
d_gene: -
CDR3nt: TGTGCCAGCAGCTTAGGGGGATCTGGAAACACCATATATTTT
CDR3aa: CASSLGGSGNTIYF

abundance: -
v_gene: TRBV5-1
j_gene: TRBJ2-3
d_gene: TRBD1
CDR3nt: TGCGCCAGCAGCCCCGGGACAGGCCCATTCACAGATACGCAGTATTTT
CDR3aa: CASSPGTGPFTDTQYF

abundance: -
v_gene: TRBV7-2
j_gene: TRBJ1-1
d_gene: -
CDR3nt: TGTGCCAGCAGCCCTGATGGAGGGAGGGGCACTGAAGCTTTCTTT
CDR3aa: CASSPDGGRGTEAFF

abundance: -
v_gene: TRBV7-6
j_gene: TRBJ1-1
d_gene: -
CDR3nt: TGTGCCAGCAGCTTGGCGGGTTCTCATGACACTGAAGCTTTCTTT
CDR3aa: CASSLAGSHDTEAFF

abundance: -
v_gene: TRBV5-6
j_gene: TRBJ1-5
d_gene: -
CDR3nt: TGTGCCAGCAGCTCCCCCAATCAGCCCCAGCATTTT
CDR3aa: CASSSPNQPQHF

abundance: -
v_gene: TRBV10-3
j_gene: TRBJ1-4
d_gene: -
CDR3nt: TGTGCCATCAGTGAGAGGTGGGACGAAAAACTGTTTTTT
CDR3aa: CAISERWDEKLFF

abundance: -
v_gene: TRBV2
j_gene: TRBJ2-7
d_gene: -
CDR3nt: TGTGCCAGCAACGGCATCGGGTCCTACGAGCAGTACTTC
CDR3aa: CASNGIGSYEQYF

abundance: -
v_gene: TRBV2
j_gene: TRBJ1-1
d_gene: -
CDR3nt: TGTGCCAGCAGTCCCCAGGGGCCTGAAGCTTTCTTT
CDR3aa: CASSPQGPEAFF

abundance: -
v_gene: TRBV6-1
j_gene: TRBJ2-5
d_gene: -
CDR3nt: TGTGCCAGCAGCTCGACTAGTTTGGAGACCCAGTACTTC
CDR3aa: CASSSTSLETQYF

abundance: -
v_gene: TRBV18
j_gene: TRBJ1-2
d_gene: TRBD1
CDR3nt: TGTGCCAGCTCACTGACAGGGGAAGGGTTTGGCTACACCTTC
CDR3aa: CASSLTGEGFGYTF

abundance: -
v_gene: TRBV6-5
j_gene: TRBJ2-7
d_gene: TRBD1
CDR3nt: TGTGCCAGCAGTTACTCCGGGACAGGTATGACCTACGAGCAGTACTTC
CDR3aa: CASSYSGTGMTYEQYF

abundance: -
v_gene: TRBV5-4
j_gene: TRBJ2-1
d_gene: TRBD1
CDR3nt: TGTGCCAGCAGCTTGGAACAGGGGGTCACTGAGCAGTTCTTC
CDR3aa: CASSLEQGVTEQFF

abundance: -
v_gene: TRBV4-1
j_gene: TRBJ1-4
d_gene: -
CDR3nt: TGCGCCAGCAGCCAAGAGAGGACTGATGAAAAACTGTTTTTT
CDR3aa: CASSQERTDEKLFF

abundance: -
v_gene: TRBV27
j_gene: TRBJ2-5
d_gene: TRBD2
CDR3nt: TGTGCCAGCAGTTTAATCGCGGGGGGTCCCCAAGAGACCCAGTACTTC
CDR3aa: CASSLIAGGPQETQYF

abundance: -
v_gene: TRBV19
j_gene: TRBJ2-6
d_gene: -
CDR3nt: TGTGCCAGTCGCCCCTGGGACACTAACTCTGGGGCCAACGTCCTGACTTTC
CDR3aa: CASRPWDTNSGANVLTF

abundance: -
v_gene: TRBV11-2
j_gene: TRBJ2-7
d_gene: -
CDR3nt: TGTGCCAGCAGCTTACGGCTCCTCTACGAGCAGTACTTC
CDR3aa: CASSLRLLYEQYF

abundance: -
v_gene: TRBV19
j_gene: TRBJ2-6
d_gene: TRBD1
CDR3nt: TGTGCCAGTAGCCAAATCCGTCGATTGCAGGGGGCATCTGGGGCCAACGTCCTGACTTTC
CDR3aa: CASSQIRRLQGASGANVLTF

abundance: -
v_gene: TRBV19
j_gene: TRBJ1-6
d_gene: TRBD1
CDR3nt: TGTGCCAGTAGGAAACTCCAGGCAGGGGGGAATTCACCCCTCCACTTT
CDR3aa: CASRKLQAGGNSPLHF

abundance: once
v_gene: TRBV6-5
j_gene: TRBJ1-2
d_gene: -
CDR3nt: TGCGCCAGCAGTTACATGGGGGGCAGTGGCTACACCTTC
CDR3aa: CASSYMGGSGYTF

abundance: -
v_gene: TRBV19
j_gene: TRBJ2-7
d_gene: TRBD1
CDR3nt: TGTGCCAGTAGTATAGGAACAACAGGGGTCTACGAGCAGTACTTC
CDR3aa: CASSIGTTGVYEQYF

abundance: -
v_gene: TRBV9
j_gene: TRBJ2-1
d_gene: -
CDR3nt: TGTGCCAGCAGCGTAGGAGTGTGGAGCAACAATGAGCAGTTCTTC
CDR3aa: CASSVGVWSNNEQFF

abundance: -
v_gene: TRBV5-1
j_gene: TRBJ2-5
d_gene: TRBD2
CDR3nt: TGCGCCAGCAGCATCCAGCGGGGGGGCGTGGAGACCCAGTACTTC
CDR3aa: CASSIQRGGVETQYF

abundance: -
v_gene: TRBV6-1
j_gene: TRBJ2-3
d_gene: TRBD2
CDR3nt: TGTGCCAGCAGCGGGAGCGGGGCGATCACAGATACGCAGTATTTT
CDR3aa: CASSGSGAITDTQYF